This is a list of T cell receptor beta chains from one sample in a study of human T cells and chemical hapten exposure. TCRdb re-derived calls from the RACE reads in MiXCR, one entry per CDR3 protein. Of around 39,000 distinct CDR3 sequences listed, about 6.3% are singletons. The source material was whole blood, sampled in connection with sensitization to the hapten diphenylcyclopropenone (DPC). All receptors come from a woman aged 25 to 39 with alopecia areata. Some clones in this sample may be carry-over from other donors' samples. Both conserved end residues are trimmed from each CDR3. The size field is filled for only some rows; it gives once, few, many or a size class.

CDR3: ASSRGTVNEQF; length: 11; J: TRBJ2-1; size: -; V: TRBV7-9
CDR3: ATSSRTTGQPQH; length: 12; J: TRBJ1-5; size: few; V: TRBV15
CDR3: SARDRGNSPLH; length: 11; J: TRBJ1-6; size: -; V: TRBV20-1
CDR3: ASSRGGSNEQY; length: 11; J: TRBJ2-7; size: -; V: TRBV7-6
CDR3: ASSSPGANVLT; length: 11; J: TRBJ2-6; size: many; V: TRBV28
CDR3: SASPRPTRSNEQF; length: 13; J: TRBJ2-1; size: -; V: TRBV20-1
CDR3: ASSFDRATEAF; length: 11; J: TRBJ1-1; size: -; V: TRBV7-9
CDR3: ASSPHGQADTEAF; length: 13; J: TRBJ1-1; size: -; V: TRBV9
CDR3: ASSNSGPPGTQY; length: 12; J: TRBJ2-5; size: -; V: TRBV3-1
CDR3: ASSQDSKGANYGYT; length: 14; J: TRBJ1-2; size: many; V: TRBV4-3
CDR3: ASSSGVGGFNEQF; length: 13; J: TRBJ2-1; size: -; V: TRBV19
CDR3: ASSLTTDYEQY; length: 11; J: TRBJ2-7; size: few; V: TRBV12-3/TRBV12-4
CDR3: ASSQGVVNTGELF; length: 13; J: TRBJ2-2; size: -; V: TRBV4-3
CDR3: ASSLRTGRGTDTQY; length: 14; J: TRBJ2-3; size: few; V: TRBV6-5
CDR3: ASSTGGYNEQF; length: 11; J: TRBJ2-1; size: many; V: TRBV27
CDR3: AISERQETDTQY; length: 12; J: TRBJ2-3; size: many; V: TRBV10-3
CDR3: ASSSPGQGYSNQPQH; length: 15; J: TRBJ1-5; size: -; V: TRBV12-3/TRBV12-4
CDR3: ASSLAQGAYNEQF; length: 13; J: TRBJ2-1; size: few; V: TRBV7-2
CDR3: ASSSGQGLAGNTIY; length: 14; J: TRBJ1-3; size: -; V: TRBV7-2
CDR3: ASSLDGGQGAIQY; length: 13; J: TRBJ2-4; size: -; V: TRBV5-1
CDR3: AISDASPGRTYEQY; length: 14; J: TRBJ2-7; size: medium-sized; V: TRBV10-3
CDR3: ASRRDRGDYEQY; length: 12; J: TRBJ2-7; size: many; V: TRBV5-1
CDR3: ASRPLQLGNTEAF; length: 13; J: TRBJ1-1; size: many; V: TRBV6-5
CDR3: ASTYTGELF; length: 9; J: TRBJ2-2; size: -; V: TRBV12-3/TRBV12-4
CDR3: ASSLPPQGSSYNEQF; length: 15; J: TRBJ2-1; size: few; V: TRBV28
CDR3: SAGAAANTGELF; length: 12; J: TRBJ2-2; size: many; V: TRBV29-1
CDR3: AGSFSGQGNSPLH; length: 13; J: TRBJ1-6; size: -; V: TRBV2
CDR3: SARVYLAGALPSTDTQY; length: 17; J: TRBJ2-3; size: many; V: TRBV20-1
CDR3: ASSLKAGTSGGVARETQY; length: 18; J: TRBJ2-5; size: -; V: TRBV27